These 25 T cell receptor beta chains originate from one sample sequenced in a study of Ad26.COV2.S vaccination and SARS-CoV-2 variants. Clones were sequenced by immunoSEQ multiplex PCR, and TCRdb holds only the in-frame ones, with some missing. The sample records roughly 300,000 clones, about 87% being singletons. The treatment is: 15 to 20 received Ad26.COV2.S at low or high dose, single or two shots; about 5 received placebo; per-sample allocation not given. At day 63 after the first vaccine or placebo injection, samples were drawn. The sequenced sample was peripheral blood, obtained in a trial of Ad26.COV2.S vaccine versus placebo. The receptors come from a person aged 18-65 years who received the Ad26.COV2.S COVID-19 vaccine or a placebo.

The gene calls are TRBV12-3 or TRBV12-4 and TRBJ2-1; no firm D call. The CDR3 is made up of 13 amino acids. The V end lost 7 bases, the J end lost 5 bases, and 12 bases lay between the germline ends. The CDR3 loop is CASILLANNEQFF. CDR3 nucleotides: TGTGCCAGCATCTTACTTGCAAACAATGAGCAGTTCTTC.

This clone was counted between two and nine times. This chain joins TRBV4-1 and TRBJ2-5; a weak D match, TRBD2 (5 bases). The germline gives CDR1 MGHRA, CDR2 YSYEKL. V was shortened by 3 bases and J by 1 base, with 12 bases between the two germline ends. This CDR3 has 15 residues. CDR3 in amino acids: CASSQGARTQETQYF. Written as DNA, the CDR3 is TGCGCCAGCAGCCAGGGAGCGAGGACCCAAGAGACCCAGTACTTC.

This clone was seen only a few times. The chain combines TRBV10-3 with TRBJ2-7; 7 bases map to TRBD1. Germline CDR1 ENHRY, CDR2 SYGVKD. The junction had 6 bases not matched to a gene; V was cut back by 4 bases and J by 3 bases. There are 14 residues in the CDR3. This CDR3 reads CAISVGTDFYEQYF. CDR3 DNA: TGTGCCATCAGTGTAGGGACAGATTTCTACGAGCAGTACTTC.

V usage is TRBV5-6 and J usage is TRBJ1-2, with D possibly being TRBD1 (5 bases). Germline loops: CDR1 SGHDT, CDR2 YYEEEE. The CDR3 consists of 17 residues. V lost 4 bases and J lost 3, with 22 bases in between. The CDR3 nucleotides are TGTGCCAGCAGCGGAGTAACAGGCTTCATGAAAGACTATGGCTACACCTTC. Amino acids: CASSGVTGFMKDYGYTF.

The rearrangement joins TRBV4-3 to TRBJ2-3, with 9 positions matching TRBD2. Looked up from germline, CDR1 is LGHNA and CDR2 is YSLEER. J was trimmed by 6 bases and V by 3 bases; bases with no gene match: 7. This CDR3 region has 15 residues. CDR3 loop: CASSHTSGFADTQYF. DNA of the CDR3: TGCGCCAGCAGCCATACTAGCGGGTTTGCGGATACGCAGTATTTT.

This rearrangement joins TRBV11-2 to TRBJ2-1; D remains unclear. The germline V gene has CDR1 SGHAT and CDR2 FQNNGV. Trimming took off 6 bases at V and 8 bases at J, with 8 bases between the two ends. The CDR3 totals 11 residues. The CDR3 is CASRFGYEQFF. DNA of the CDR3: TGTGCCAGCAGGTTCGGGTATGAGCAGTTCTTC.

This chain joins TRBV7-2 and TRBJ2-7, with 8 bases aligning to TRBD1. This CDR3 has 16 residues. From germline, CDR1 is SGHTA and CDR2 FQGNSA. The V gene end was trimmed by 6 bases and the J gene end by 3 bases; junction bases not matched to a gene: 13. CDR3 DNA: TGTGCCAGCAGTCTAAGGTATGGACAGGGAGACTACGAGCAGTACTTC. It specifies CASSLRYGQGDYEQYF. Complete variable domain (other parts from reference TRBV7-2 and TRBJ2-7): GAGVSQSPSNKVTEKGKDVELRCDPISGHTALYWYRQSLGQGLEFLIYFQGNSAPDKSGLPSDRFSAERTGGSVSTLTIQRTQQEDSAVYLCASSLRYGQGDYEQYFGPGTRLTVT.

The chain has TRBV6-5 and TRBJ2-3, with D unresolved. Per germline, CDR1 MNHEY and CDR2 SVGAGI. Trimming stripped 6 bases from V and 0 bases from J, with 7 bases between. The length of the CDR3 is 13 residues. CDR3 DNA: TGTGCCAGCAGGGTGTCTAGCACAGATACGCAGTATTTT. Its protein product is CASRVSSTDTQYF.

The V gene is TRBV5-1, the J gene TRBJ1-2, with TRBD1 as a possible D gene (5 bases). The V gene's germline CDR1 is SGHRS and CDR2 YFSETQ. The germline V and J ends were trimmed by 0 bases and 4 bases, with 13 bases remaining between them. The CDR3 length is 15 residues. The CDR3 spells CASSLDRGPIYGYTF. CDR3 in DNA: TGCGCCAGCAGCTTGGATCGGGGACCGATCTATGGCTACACCTTC.

The count of this clone is one. The genes are TRBV5-1 and TRBJ2-5; D ambiguous. This CDR3 has 14 residues. The V end lost 4 bases, the J end lost 4 bases, and 14 bases lay between the germline ends. Germline CDR1 and CDR2: SGHRS and YFSETQ. The CDR3 protein is CASSEPEDGETQYF. Here the CDR3 DNA reads TGCGCCAGCAGCGAACCTGAGGATGGAGAGACCCAGTACTTC. Looking up the rest from reference TRBV5-1 and TRBJ2-5 gives the full variable domain: KAGVTQTPRYLIKTRGQQVTLSCSPISGHRSVSWYQQTPGQGLQFLFEYFSETQRNKGNFPGRFSGRQFSNSRSEMNVSTLELGDSALYLCASSEPEDGETQYFGPGTRLLVL.

The rearrangement links TRBV27 to TRBJ2-1; 10 positions match TRBD2. CDR1 and CDR2 from the germline V gene are MNHEY and SMNVEV (reference sequence). V gave up 4 bases and J gave up 4 bases; unmatched junction bases: 10. This CDR3 has 17 residues. CDR3 bases: TGTGCCAGCAGTTCAAACCAACTAGCGGGGAAATACAATGAGCAGTTCTTC. Its protein is CASSSNQLAGKYNEQFF.

This chain connects TRBV6-2 or TRBV6-3 to TRBJ1-5, with 10 nucleotides matching TRBD1. Germline V gene sequence: CDR1 MNHEY, CDR2 SVGEGT. Trimming removed 1 base from V and 2 bases from J; junction bases left unmatched: 8. CDR3 length: 18 residues. This CDR3 is CASSYWMTGGGRNQPQHF. The CDR3, as DNA: TGTGCCAGCAGTTACTGGATGACAGGGGGCGGACGCAATCAGCCCCAGCATTTT.

This sequence joins TRBV7-3 and TRBJ1-2, with TRBD1 as a possible D gene (6 bases). Germline V lookup: CDR1 SGHTA, CDR2 FQGTGA. This CDR3 region has 18 residues. V was shortened by 5 bases and J by 0 bases, with 22 bases between the two germline ends. The CDR3 DNA reads as TGTGCCAGCAGCCCGTCCCACGGAGGACAGACTTCTAACTATGGCTACACCTTC. Protein: CASSPSHGGQTSNYGYTF. Complete variable domain (other parts from reference TRBV7-3 and TRBJ1-2): GAGVSQTPSNKVTEKGKYVELRCDPISGHTALYWYRQSLGQGPEFLIYFQGTGAADDSGLPNDRFFAVRPEGSVSTLKIQRTERGDSAVYLCASSPSHGGQTSNYGYTFGSGTRLTVV.

This clone was detected only once. This chain links TRBV28 with TRBJ2-1, with 10 bases aligning to TRBD2. V lost 5 bases to trimming and J lost 6 bases; unmatched junction nucleotides: 7. CDR3 length: 15 amino acids. Germline V gene data show CDR1 as MDHEN and CDR2 as SYDVKM. The chain's CDR3 is CASSPISGRGNEQFF. The CDR3 DNA follows: TGTGCCAGCAGTCCAATCAGCGGGAGGGGCAATGAGCAGTTCTTC. Drawing the rest from reference TRBV28 and TRBJ2-1, the complete variable domain is DVKVTQSSRYLVKRTGEKVFLECVQDMDHENMFWYRQDPGLGLRLIYFSYDVKMKEKGDIPEGYSVSREKKERFSLILESASTNQTSMYLCASSPISGRGNEQFFGPGTRLTVL.

Written as DNA, the CDR3 is TGTGCCAGCAGATCCCTGAAGCTCGGTGGGGCCAACGTCCTGACTTTC. Protein sequence: CASRSLKLGGANVLTF. The chain has TRBV27 and TRBJ2-6; D unclear. The CDR3 has 16 amino acids. Deletions cut 6 bases from V and 3 bases from J, with 15 bases between. The germline V gene encodes CDR1 MNHEY and CDR2 SMNVEV (reference sequence).

The rearrangement joins TRBV7-2 to TRBJ2-5; D remains unclear. There are 15 residues in the CDR3. Germline V gene sequence: CDR1 SGHTA, CDR2 FQGNSA. The V end lost 1 base, the J end lost 2 bases, and 11 bases lay between the germline ends. In nucleotides, the CDR3 is TGTGCCAGCAGCTTAGATGTTCGGCAGCAAGAGACCCAGTACTTC. Translated: CASSLDVRQQETQYF.

The CDR3 protein is CAWSDGQGNGYTF. The CDR3 DNA follows: TGTGCCTGGAGTGACGGACAGGGAAATGGCTACACCTTC. The V gene is TRBV30, the J gene TRBJ1-2; TRBD1 aligns across 8 bases. J gave up 6 bases and V 1 base, and 4 bases lay outside the gene matches. There are 13 residues in the CDR3. Per germline, CDR1 GTSNPN and CDR2 SVGIG (reference sequence).

The chain joins TRBV6-5 to TRBJ2-1; TRBD1 matches at 8 bases. The CDR3 consists of 14 residues. CDR1 and CDR2 from the germline V gene are MNHEY and SVGAGI. V lost 7 bases and J lost 4; bases outside the gene matches: 6. CDR3 DNA sequence: TGTGCCAGCAACGACAGGGGCTTATACAATGAGCAGTTCTTC. Translating it yields CASNDRGLYNEQFF.

This clone was seen only once. The chain uses TRBV5-1 and TRBJ2-1; possibly TRBD2 for D (6 bases). Deletions cut 0 bases from V and 1 base from J, with 11 bases between. Germline assignment: CDR1 SGHRS and CDR2 YFSETQ. The CDR3 is made up of 16 amino acids. In DNA, the CDR3 is TGCGCCAGCAGCTTGGTAAAGGGGAGGTCCTACAATGAGCAGTTCTTC. Its translation is CASSLVKGRSYNEQFF.

The chain has TRBV30 and TRBJ2-7; D possibly matches TRBD1 or TRBD2 (5 bases each). Germline V lookup: CDR1 GTSNPN, CDR2 SVGIG (reference sequence). This CDR3 has 13 amino acids. The V end lost 4 bases, the J end lost 3 bases, and 13 bases lay between the germline ends. Here the CDR3 reads CAWNRDLRYEQYF. CDR3 sequence (DNA): TGTGCCTGGAACCGGGACCTCCGCTACGAGCAGTACTTC.

The chain couples TRBV27 to TRBJ1-2; 9 bases agree with TRBD1. The V gene end was trimmed by 3 bases and the J gene end by 0 bases; junction bases not matched to a gene: 2. The CDR3 runs 15 residues. Germline V gene sequence: CDR1 MNHEY, CDR2 SMNVEV (reference sequence). CDR3 bases: TGTGCCAGCAGTTTGGGGACAGGGACTAACTATGGCTACACCTTC. Protein: CASSLGTGTNYGYTF.

The V call is TRBV5-6, the J call TRBJ2-7; D might be TRBD1 (6 bases). The CDR3 extends over 11 amino acids. Per the germline V gene, CDR1 is SGHDT and CDR2 is YYEEEE. V lost 7 bases and J lost 3, with 8 bases in between. The CDR3 here is CASGQSYEQYF. In nucleotides, the CDR3 is TGTGCCAGCGGACAGAGCTACGAGCAGTACTTC.

In its sample, this clone was seen once. The rearrangement uses TRBV18 and TRBJ1-4; weak D call: TRBD1 (5 bases). Trimming left V 3 bases short and J 5 bases short, with 16 bases between. Per germline, CDR1 KGHSH and CDR2 LQKENI. The CDR3 has 16 amino acids. The CDR3 reads CASSPPRGGENEKLFF. In DNA, the CDR3 is TGTGCCAGCTCACCGCCTCGTGGGGGAGAGAATGAAAAACTGTTTTTT.

This clone was recorded only once. The CDR3 region has the DNA TGTGCCAGCGATCAAGGGGAGACCCAGTACTTC. Protein sequence: CASDQGETQYF. This chain connects TRBV6-6 to TRBJ2-5; D gene uncertain. The CDR3 consists of 11 residues. Per germline, CDR1 MNHNY and CDR2 SVGAGI (reference sequence). Trimming shortened V by 8 bases and J by 5 bases, and 9 bases separated the two germline ends.

This clone was counted many times. The J gene is TRBJ1-5, the V gene TRBV4-3; D ambiguous. V was trimmed by 2 bases and J by 5 bases, leaving 10 bases between them. The CDR3 sequence is 14 residues long. Per germline, CDR1 LGHNA and CDR2 YSLEER. The CDR3 region has the DNA TGCGCCAGCAGCCAAACGGCGGGAGATCAGCCCCAGCATTTT. Translating gives CASSQTAGDQPQHF.